This TCR beta chain was identified in a study of cytomegalovirus exposure and HLA in healthy donors. Profiled with immunoSEQ multiplex PCR; TCRdb holds only in-frame clones, not every one. This table holds about 150,000 clones, more than 85% found once. Specimen: PBMCs. This TCR derives from a man aged 18-30 years in good health and CMV-seronegative.

CDR3 bases: TGTGCCAGCAGTTGGAAGGACAGGGAGTGGGGCTACACCTTC. This encodes CASSWKDREWGYTF. This rearrangement joins TRBV6-5 to TRBJ1-2; 8 bases are shared with TRBD1. CDR3 length: 14 residues. The V segment lost 4 bases and the J segment 8 bases; nucleotides outside the gene matches: 9. Germline CDR1 is MNHEY and CDR2 is SVGAGI.